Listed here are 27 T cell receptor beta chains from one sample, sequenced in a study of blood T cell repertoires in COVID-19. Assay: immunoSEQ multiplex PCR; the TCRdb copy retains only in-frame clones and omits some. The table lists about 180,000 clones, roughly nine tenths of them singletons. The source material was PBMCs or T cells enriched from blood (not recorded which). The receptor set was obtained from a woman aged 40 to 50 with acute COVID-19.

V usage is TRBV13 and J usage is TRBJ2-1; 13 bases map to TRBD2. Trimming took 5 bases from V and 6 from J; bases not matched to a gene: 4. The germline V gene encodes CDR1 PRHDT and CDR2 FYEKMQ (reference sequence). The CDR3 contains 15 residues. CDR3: CASSTGTSGANEQFF. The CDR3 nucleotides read TGTGCCAGCAGCACAGGGACTAGCGGGGCCAATGAGCAGTTCTTC.

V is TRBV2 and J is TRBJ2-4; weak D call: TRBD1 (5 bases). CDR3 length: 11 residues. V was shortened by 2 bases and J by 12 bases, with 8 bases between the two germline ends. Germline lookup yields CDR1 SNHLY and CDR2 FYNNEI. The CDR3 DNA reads TGTGCCAGCAGTGAAAGTGACAGTCAGTACTTC. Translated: CASSESDSQYF.

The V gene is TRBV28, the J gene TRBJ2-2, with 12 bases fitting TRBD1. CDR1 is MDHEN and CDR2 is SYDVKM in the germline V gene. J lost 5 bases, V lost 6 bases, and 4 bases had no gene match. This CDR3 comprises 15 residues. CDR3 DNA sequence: TGTGCCAGCAGGGGACAGGGGGCGGGGACCGGGGAGCTGTTTTTT. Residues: CASRGQGAGTGELFF.

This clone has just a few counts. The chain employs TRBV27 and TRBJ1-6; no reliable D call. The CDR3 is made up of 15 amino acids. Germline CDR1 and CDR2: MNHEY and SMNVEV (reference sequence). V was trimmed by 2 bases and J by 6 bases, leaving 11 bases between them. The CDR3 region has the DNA TGTGCCAGCAGTTTACGTGCAGATACTAATTCACCCCTCCACTTT. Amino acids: CASSLRADTNSPLHF.

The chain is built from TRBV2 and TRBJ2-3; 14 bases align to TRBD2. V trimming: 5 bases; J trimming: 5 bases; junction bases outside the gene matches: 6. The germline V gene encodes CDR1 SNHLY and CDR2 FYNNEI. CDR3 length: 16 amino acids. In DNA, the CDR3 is TGTGCCAGCAGTTCGGGACTAGCGGGGGTTGGAGATACGCAGTATTTT. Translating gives CASSSGLAGVGDTQYF.

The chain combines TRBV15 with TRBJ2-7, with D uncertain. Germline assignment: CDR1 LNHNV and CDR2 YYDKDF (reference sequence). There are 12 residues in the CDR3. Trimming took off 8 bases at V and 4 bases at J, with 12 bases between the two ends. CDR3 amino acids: CATGKEFYEQYF. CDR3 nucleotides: TGTGCCACCGGTAAAGAGTTTTACGAGCAGTACTTC.

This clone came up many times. The chain's CDR3 is CASSQSDIQETQYF. The CDR3, as DNA: TGTGCCAGCAGTCAATCGGACATCCAAGAGACCCAGTACTTC. The rearrangement joins TRBV27 to TRBJ2-5, with a possible D match to TRBD1 (5 bases). Germline-derived CDR1 and CDR2 are MNHEY and SMNVEV (reference sequence). This CDR3 comprises 14 residues. Trimming pared 5 bases from V and 1 base from J, leaving 11 bases between.

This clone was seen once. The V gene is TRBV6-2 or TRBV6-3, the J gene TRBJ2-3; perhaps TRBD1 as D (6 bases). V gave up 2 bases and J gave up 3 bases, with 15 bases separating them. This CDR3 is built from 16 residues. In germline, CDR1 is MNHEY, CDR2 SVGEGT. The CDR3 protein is CASSYGGVFGTDTQYF. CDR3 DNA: TGTGCCAGCAGTTACGGGGGCGTTTTCGGGACAGATACGCAGTATTTT.

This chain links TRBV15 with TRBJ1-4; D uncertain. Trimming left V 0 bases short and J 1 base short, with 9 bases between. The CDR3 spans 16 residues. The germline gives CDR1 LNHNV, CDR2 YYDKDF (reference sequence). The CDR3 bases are TGTGCCACCAGCAGAGAAGTTAGTGGAACTAATGAAAAACTGTTTTTT. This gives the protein CATSREVSGTNEKLFF.

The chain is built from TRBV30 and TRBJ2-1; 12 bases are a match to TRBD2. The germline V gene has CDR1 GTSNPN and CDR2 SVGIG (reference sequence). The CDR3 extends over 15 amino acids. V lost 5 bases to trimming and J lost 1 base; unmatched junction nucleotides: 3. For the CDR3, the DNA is TGTGCCTGGGAAGGGACTAGCGGGTCCTACAATGAGCAGTTCTTC. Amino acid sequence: CAWEGTSGSYNEQFF. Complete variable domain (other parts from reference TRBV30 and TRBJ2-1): SQTIHQWPATLVQPVGSPLSLECTVEGTSNPNLYWYRQAAGRGLQLLFYSVGIGQISSEVPQNLSASRPQDRQFILSSKKLLLSDSGFYLCAWEGTSGSYNEQFFGPGTRLTVL.

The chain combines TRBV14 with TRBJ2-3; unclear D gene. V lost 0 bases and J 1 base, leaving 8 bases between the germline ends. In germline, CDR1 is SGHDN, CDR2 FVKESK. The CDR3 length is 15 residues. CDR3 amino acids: CASSQDWLGTDTQYF. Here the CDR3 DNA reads TGTGCCAGCAGCCAAGATTGGCTGGGCACAGATACGCAGTATTTT. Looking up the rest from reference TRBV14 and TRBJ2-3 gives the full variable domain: EAGVTQFPSHSVIEKGQTVTLRCDPISGHDNLYWYRRVMGKEIKFLLHFVKESKQDESGMPNNRFLAERTGGTYSTLKVQPAELEDSGVYFCASSQDWLGTDTQYFGPGTRLTVL.

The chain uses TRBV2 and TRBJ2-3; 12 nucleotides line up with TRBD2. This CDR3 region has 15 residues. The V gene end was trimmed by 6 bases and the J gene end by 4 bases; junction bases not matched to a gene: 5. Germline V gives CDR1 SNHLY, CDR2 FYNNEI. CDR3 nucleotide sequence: TGTGCCAGCAGACTACTAGCGGGAGGTCCAGATACGCAGTATTTT. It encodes CASRLLAGGPDTQYF.

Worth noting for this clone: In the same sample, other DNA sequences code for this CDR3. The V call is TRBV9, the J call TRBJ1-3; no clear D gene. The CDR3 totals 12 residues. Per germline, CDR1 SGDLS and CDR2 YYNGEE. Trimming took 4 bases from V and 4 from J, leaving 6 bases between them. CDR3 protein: CASSPRGNTIYF. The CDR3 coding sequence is TGTGCCAGCAGCCCCAGGGGAAACACCATATATTTT.

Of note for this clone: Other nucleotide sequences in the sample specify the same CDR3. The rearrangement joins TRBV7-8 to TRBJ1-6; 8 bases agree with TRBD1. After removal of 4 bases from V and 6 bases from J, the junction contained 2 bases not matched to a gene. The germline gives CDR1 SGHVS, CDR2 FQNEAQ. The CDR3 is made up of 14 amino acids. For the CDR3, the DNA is TGTGCCAGCAGCTCTGACAGGGGTAATTCACCCCTCCACTTT. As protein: CASSSDRGNSPLHF.

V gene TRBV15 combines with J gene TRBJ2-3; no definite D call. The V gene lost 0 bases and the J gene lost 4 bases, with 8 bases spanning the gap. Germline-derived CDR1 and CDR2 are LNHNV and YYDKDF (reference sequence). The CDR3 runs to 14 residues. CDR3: CATSRDRPPDTQYF. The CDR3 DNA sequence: TGTGCCACCAGCAGAGATCGTCCCCCAGATACGCAGTATTTT.

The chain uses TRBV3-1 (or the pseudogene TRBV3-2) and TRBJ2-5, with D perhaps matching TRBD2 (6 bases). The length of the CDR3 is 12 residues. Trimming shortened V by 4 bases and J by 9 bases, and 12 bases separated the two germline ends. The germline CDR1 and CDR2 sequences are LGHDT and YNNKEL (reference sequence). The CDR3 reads CASSLLPGAQYF. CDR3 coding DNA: TGTGCCAGCAGCCTTTTACCGGGGGCCCAGTACTTC.

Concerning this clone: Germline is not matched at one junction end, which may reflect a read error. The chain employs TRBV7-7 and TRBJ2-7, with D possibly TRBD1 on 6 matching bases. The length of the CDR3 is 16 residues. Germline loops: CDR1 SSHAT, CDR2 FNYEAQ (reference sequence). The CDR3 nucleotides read TGTGCTAGCAGCCGATACGACAGGATTAGCTCCTACGAGCAGTACTTC. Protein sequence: CASSRYDRISSYEQYF. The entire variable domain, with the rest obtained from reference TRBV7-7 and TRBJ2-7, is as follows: GAGVSQSPRYKVTKRGQDVTLRCDPISSHATLYWYQQALGQGPEFLTYFNYEAQPDKSGLPSDRFSAERPEGSISTLTIQRTEQRDSAMYRCASSRYDRISSYEQYFGPGTRLTVT.

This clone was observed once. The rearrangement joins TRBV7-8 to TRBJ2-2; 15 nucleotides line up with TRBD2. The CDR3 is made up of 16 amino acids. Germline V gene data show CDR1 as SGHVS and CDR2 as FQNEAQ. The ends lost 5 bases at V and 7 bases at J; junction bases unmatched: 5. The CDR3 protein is CASSRPGLAGGGELFF. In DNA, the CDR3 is TGTGCCAGCAGCCGCCCGGGACTAGCGGGAGGCGGGGAGCTGTTTTTT.

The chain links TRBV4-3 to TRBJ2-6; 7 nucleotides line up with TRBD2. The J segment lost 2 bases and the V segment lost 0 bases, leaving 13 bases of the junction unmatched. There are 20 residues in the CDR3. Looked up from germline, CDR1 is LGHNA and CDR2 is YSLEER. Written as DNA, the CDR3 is TGCGCCAGCAGCCAAGAGGGGGGGACCCTCCGGCTGACTGGGGCCAACGTCCTGACTTTC. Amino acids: CASSQEGGTLRLTGANVLTF.

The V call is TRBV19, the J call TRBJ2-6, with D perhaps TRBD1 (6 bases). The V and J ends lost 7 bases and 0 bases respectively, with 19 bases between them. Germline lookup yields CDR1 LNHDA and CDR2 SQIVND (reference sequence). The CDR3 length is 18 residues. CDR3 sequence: CASTTSTGILSGANVLTF. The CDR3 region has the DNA TGTGCCAGTACCACCAGCACAGGGATCCTCTCTGGGGCCAACGTCCTGACTTTC.

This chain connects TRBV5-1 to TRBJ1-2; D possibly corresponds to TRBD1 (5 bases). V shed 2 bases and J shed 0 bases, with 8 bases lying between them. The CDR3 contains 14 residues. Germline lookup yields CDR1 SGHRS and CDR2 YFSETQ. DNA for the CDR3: TGCGCCAGCAGCTTCCGGGGGTCTAACTATGGCTACACCTTC. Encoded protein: CASSFRGSNYGYTF.

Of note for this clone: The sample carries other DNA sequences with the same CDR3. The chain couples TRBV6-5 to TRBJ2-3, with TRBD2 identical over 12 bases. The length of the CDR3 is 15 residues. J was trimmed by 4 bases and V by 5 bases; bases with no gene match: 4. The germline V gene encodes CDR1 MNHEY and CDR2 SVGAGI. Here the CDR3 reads CASSPLAGGPDTQYF. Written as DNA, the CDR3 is TGTGCCAGCAGTCCCCTAGCGGGGGGGCCAGATACGCAGTATTTT.

CDR3 sequence (DNA): TGCGCCAGCAGCCCGGCGAGTAGCGGGCTCACAGATACGCAGTATTTT. Amino acids: CASSPASSGLTDTQYF. J is TRBJ2-3 and V is TRBV5-1; TRBD2 matches at 7 bases. The CDR3 sequence is 16 residues long. J lost 2 bases, V lost 4 bases, and 10 bases had no gene match. Per germline, CDR1 SGHRS and CDR2 YFSETQ.

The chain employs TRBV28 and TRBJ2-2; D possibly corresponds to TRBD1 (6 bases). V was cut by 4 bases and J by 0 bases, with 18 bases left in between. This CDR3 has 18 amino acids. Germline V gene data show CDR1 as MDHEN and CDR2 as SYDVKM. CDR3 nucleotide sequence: TGTGCCAGCAGTTCGTCGGGGTGGGGGCGACCGAACACCGGGGAGCTGTTTTTT. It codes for CASSSSGWGRPNTGELFF. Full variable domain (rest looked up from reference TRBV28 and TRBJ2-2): DVKVTQSSRYLVKRTGEKVFLECVQDMDHENMFWYRQDPGLGLRLIYFSYDVKMKEKGDIPEGYSVSREKKERFSLILESASTNQTSMYLCASSSSGWGRPNTGELFFGEGSRLTVL.

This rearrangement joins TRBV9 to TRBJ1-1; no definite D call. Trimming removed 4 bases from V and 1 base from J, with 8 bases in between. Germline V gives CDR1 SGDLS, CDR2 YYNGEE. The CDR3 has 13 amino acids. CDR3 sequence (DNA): TGTGCCAGCAGCCCCCTTTGGAACACTGAAGCTTTCTTT. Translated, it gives CASSPLWNTEAFF.

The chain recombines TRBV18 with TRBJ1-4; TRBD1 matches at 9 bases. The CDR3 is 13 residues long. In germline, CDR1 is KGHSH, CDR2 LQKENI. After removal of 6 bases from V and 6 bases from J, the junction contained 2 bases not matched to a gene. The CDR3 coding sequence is TGTGCCAGCTCCCGGGACAGGGATGAAAAACTGTTTTTT. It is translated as CASSRDRDEKLFF.

The CDR3 nucleotides read TGTGCCAGCAGTTTACAGGGCTCCGGGGAGCTGTTTTTT. It translates to CASSLQGSGELFF. This chain connects TRBV12-3 or TRBV12-4 to TRBJ2-2; perhaps TRBD1 as D (5 bases). The CDR3 runs 13 residues. V lost 2 bases and J 6 bases, leaving 7 bases between the germline ends.